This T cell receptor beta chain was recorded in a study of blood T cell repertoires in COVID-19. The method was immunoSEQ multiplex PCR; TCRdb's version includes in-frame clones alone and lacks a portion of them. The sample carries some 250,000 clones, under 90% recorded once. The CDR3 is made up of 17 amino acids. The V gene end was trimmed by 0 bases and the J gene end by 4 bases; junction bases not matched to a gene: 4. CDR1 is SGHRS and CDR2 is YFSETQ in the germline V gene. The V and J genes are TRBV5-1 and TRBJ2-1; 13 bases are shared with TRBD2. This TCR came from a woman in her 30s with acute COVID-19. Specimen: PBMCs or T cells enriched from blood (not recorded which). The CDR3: CASSLALAGGFYNEQFF. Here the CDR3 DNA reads TGCGCCAGCAGCTTGGCACTAGCGGGGGGGTTTTACAATGAGCAGTTCTTC.